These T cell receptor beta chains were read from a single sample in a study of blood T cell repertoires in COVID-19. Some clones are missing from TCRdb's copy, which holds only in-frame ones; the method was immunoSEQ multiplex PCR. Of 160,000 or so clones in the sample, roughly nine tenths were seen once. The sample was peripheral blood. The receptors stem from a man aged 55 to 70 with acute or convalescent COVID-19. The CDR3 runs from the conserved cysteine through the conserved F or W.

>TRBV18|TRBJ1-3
CASSPGTDSSGNTIYF
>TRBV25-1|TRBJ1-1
CASSEPGRRNTEAFF
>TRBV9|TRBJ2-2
CASRQVSNTGELFF
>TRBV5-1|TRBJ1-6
CASSLNGGRYNSPLHF
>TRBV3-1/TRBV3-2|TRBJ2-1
CASSPFPGTRYEQFF
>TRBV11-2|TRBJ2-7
CASSLGGTSYEQYF
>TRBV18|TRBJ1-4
CASSSSGGGTNEKLFF
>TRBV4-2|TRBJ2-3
CASSQESSGGAGTQYF
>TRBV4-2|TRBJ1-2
CASSQGTVGGYTF
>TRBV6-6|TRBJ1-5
CASSSGTGYQPQHF
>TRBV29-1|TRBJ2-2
CSSLAGVAGELFF
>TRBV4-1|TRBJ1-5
CASSRGLLNQPQHF
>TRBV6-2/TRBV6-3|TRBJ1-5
CASSTGTGVIQPRHF
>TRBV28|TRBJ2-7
CASSLHRANEQYF
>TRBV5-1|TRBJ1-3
CASSLTADSGNTIYF
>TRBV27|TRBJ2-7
CASSLSLGADEQYF
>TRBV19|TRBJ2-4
CASSDYGTGKNIQYF
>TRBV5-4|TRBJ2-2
CASSPSGENTGELFF
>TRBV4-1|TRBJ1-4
CASSQAWERALEKLFF
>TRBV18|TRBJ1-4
CASSPGTPATNEKLFF
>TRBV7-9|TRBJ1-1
CASSLVGGASTEAFF
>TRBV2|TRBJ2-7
CASNPDRSAEQYF
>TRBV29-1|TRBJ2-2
CSVGVTGKDTGELFF
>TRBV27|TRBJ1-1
CASSLNRVTEAFF
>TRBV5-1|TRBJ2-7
CASSLGSGLAYEQYF
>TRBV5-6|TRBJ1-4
CASSRRRTGDEKLFF
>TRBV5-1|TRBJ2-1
CASSPGTGGTNEQFF
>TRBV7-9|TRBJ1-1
CASSSQRDNIWSTEAFF
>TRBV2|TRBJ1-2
CASSDQTGLGGYTF
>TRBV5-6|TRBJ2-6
CASSFRGSGANVLTF
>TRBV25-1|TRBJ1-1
CASSDEGLNTEAFF
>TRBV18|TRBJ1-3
CASSPTGQGRSGNTIYF
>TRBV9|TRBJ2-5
CASSVAGRGAVETQYF
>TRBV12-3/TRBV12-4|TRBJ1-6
CATVSGGNSPLHF
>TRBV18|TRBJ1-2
CASSLKGQGKWGYTF
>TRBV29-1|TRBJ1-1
CSAKNRVGHTEAFF
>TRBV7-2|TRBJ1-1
CASSIPGQPNQAFF
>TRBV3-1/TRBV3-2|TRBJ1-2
CASSQATGNYGYTF
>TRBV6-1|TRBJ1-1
CASSETYRNTEAFF
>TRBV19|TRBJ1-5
CASSVLLTGLNQPQHF
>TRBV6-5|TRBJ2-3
CAILRGSTDTQYF
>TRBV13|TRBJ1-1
CASSLGPGGTEAFF
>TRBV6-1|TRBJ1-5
CASSDTGVTTPQHF
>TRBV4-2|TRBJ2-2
CASSQVSLTNTGELFF
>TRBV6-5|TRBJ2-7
CASSPGGTTSEQYF
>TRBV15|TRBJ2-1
CATSREKGLNEQFF
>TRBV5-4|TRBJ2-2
CASSLSGLGTGELFF
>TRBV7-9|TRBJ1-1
CASSYGTGETEAFF
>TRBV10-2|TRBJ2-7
CASSSGQGYEQYF
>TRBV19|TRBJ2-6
CASSIGKGQVGANVLTF
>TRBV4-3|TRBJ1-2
CASSQTMTGDGYTF
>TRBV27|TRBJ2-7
CASSFSPNRLLLGYEQYF
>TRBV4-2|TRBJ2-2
CASSQDLSTGSSGVGELFF
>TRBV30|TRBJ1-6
CAWMGQLGSPLHF
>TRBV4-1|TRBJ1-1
CASSQRTGRGTEAFF
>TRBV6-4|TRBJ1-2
CASSADRGTAGGYTF
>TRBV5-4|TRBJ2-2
CASSFANRPGGPGELFF
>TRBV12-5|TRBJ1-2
CASGDRGIGYTF
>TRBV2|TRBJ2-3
CASNGWGQGWADTQYF
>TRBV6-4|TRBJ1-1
CASSDRGMKAFF